A single sample is the source of the 32 T cell receptor beta chains below, sequenced in a study of shared clonotypes between healthy human individuals (dated by TCRdb to the early 2020s). Library prep was done by the immunoSEQ multiplex PCR assay. TCRdb's version of the immuneACCESS table is confined to in-frame rearrangements and falls short of the full clone set. An unresolved V gene accounts for under half of the shortfall where checked; the remainder is of unknown origin. For this sample there are more than 1.2 million clones; less than 99% appear just once. 0.36% of the sample lies in the top ten. Sequences were obtained from naive CD4+ T cells sorted from blood. The cell subset or site label of this sample denotes: CD45RA+ positively selected. These receptors were taken from a man younger than 40 in good health.

This chain uses TRBV27 with TRBJ2-1; 10 bases match TRBD2. Germline lookup yields CDR1 MNHEY and CDR2 SMNVEV (reference sequence). The CDR3 covers 15 residues. Trimming at V came to 4 bases and at J to 6 bases, leaving 6 bases not matched to a gene. CDR3 in DNA: TGTGCCAGCAGTTGGACGGGACTAGCGTCCAATGAGCAGTTCTTC. Translation gives CASSWTGLASNEQFF.

In DNA, the CDR3 is TGTGCCAGCAGCGTAGGGTCCTCAGGGCTTCAAGAGACCCAGTACTTC. As protein: CASSVGSSGLQETQYF. The chain recombines TRBV9 with TRBJ2-5; D possibly corresponds to TRBD1 (5 bases). Germline V gene lookup returns CDR1 SGDLS and CDR2 YYNGEE. This CDR3 is 16 amino acids long. Trimming shortened V by 0 bases and J by 2 bases, and 14 bases separated the two germline ends.

The V gene is TRBV28, the J gene TRBJ2-1; D call uncertain. The CDR3 consists of 12 residues. The V and J ends lost 6 bases and 9 bases respectively, with 12 bases between them. Germline V gives CDR1 MDHEN, CDR2 SYDVKM. In DNA form, the CDR3 reads TGTGCCAGCAGCCTCCCGCTTCGTGAGCAGTTCTTC. It yields the protein CASSLPLREQFF.

The chain links TRBV29-1 to TRBJ1-1; D uncertain. Germline V gene data show CDR1 as SQVTM and CDR2 as ANQGSEA. This CDR3 contains 13 residues. V lost 4 bases and J lost 3, with 12 bases in between. The CDR3 region has the DNA TGCAGCGTTGTAAAGGGTCGAGACACTGAAGCTTTCTTT. This encodes CSVVKGRDTEAFF.

The chain is built from TRBV7-6 and TRBJ2-6; a possible D gene is TRBD2 (5 bases). CDR1 and CDR2 from the germline V gene are SGHVS and FNYEAQ. The CDR3 has 15 amino acids. Trimming pared 2 bases from V and 2 bases from J, leaving 7 bases between. The CDR3 DNA is TGTGCCAGCAGCTTATCGGGGACTGGGGCCAACGTCCTGACTTTC. It translates to CASSLSGTGANVLTF.

The chain carries TRBV27 and TRBJ1-1, with D perhaps TRBD1 (5 bases). The V end was cut by 4 bases, the J end by 11 bases, with 14 bases between. The CDR3 length is 12 residues. Germline V gene data show CDR1 as MNHEY and CDR2 as SMNVEV (reference sequence). CDR3 DNA sequence: TGTGCCAGCAGTTCATTATCAGGGTTTGCTTTCTTT. Encoded protein: CASSSLSGFAFF.

The chain uses TRBV28 and TRBJ2-3; D remains ambiguous. Germline V gene lookup returns CDR1 MDHEN and CDR2 SYDVKM. The CDR3 runs to 12 residues. V lost 8 bases to trimming and J lost 2 bases, with 8 bases between them. The CDR3, as DNA: TGTGCCAGCCGGCTGAACACAGATACGCAGTATTTT. Encoded protein: CASRLNTDTQYF.

This chain joins TRBV7-3 and TRBJ2-6; 8 bases are a match to TRBD2. Losses at the gene ends were 2 bases for V and 0 bases for J; bases not matched to a gene: 6. The CDR3 runs 18 residues. Germline CDR1 and CDR2: SGHTA and FQGTGA. The CDR3 nucleotides are TGTGCCAGCAGCTTATCGGGAGGGCCGCGCTCTGGGGCCAACGTCCTGACTTTC. Protein: CASSLSGGPRSGANVLTF. Complete variable domain (other parts from reference TRBV7-3 and TRBJ2-6): GAGVSQTPSNKVTEKGKYVELRCDPISGHTALYWYRQSLGQGPEFLIYFQGTGAADDSGLPNDRFFAVRPEGSVSTLKIQRTERGDSAVYLCASSLSGGPRSGANVLTFGAGSRLTVL.

V usage is TRBV27 and J usage is TRBJ2-1, with 8 bases matching TRBD2. V shed 6 bases and J 0 bases; nucleotides not matched to a gene: 7. This CDR3 is built from 16 residues. CDR1 and CDR2 from the germline V gene are MNHEY and SMNVEV (reference sequence). CDR3 DNA sequence: TGTGCCAGCAGCAAGCCCAGCGGGAGCTCCTACAATGAGCAGTTCTTC. Protein product: CASSKPSGSSYNEQFF.

The chain combines TRBV5-1 with TRBJ2-2; D is unresolved. The CDR3 sequence is 15 residues long. V gave up 0 bases and J gave up 2 bases, with 8 bases separating them. The germline V gene has CDR1 SGHRS and CDR2 YFSETQ. The CDR3: CASSLGASNTGELFF. In nucleotides, the CDR3 is TGCGCCAGCAGCTTGGGTGCCAGCAACACCGGGGAGCTGTTTTTT.

CDR3 loop: CASSLAGIQETQYF. As DNA, the CDR3 is TGTGCCAGCAGCTTAGCGGGGATCCAAGAGACCCAGTACTTC. The chain recombines TRBV11-2 with TRBJ2-5; maybe TRBD2 (5 bases). Trimming took off 1 base at V and 1 base at J, with 7 bases between the two ends. Germline CDR1 reads SGHAT; CDR2 reads FQNNGV. The CDR3 loop spans 14 amino acids.

The CDR3 region has the DNA TGCGCCAGCAGAGGACTAGCGGGAGGATACAATGAGCAGTTCTTC. Translating it yields CASRGLAGGYNEQFF. The genes are TRBV5-1 and TRBJ2-1, with 14 bases matching TRBD2. The CDR3 totals 15 residues. The germline V gene has CDR1 SGHRS and CDR2 YFSETQ. V trimming: 5 bases; J trimming: 4 bases; junction bases outside the gene matches: 2.

This chain uses TRBV7-2 with TRBJ1-5; 9 bases map to TRBD1. CDR1 and CDR2 (germline): SGHTA, FQGNSA. J was trimmed by 6 bases and V by 1 base; bases with no gene match: 7. This CDR3 is 16 amino acids long. The CDR3 protein is CASSLVGTGGTQPQHF. The CDR3 bases are TGTGCCAGCAGCTTAGTAGGTACAGGGGGCACTCAGCCCCAGCATTTT. The full variable domain, in which reference TRBV7-2 and TRBJ1-5 provide the parts outside the CDR3, is GAGVSQSPSNKVTEKGKDVELRCDPISGHTALYWYRQSLGQGLEFLIYFQGNSAPDKSGLPSDRFSAERTGGSVSTLTIQRTQQEDSAVYLCASSLVGTGGTQPQHFGDGTRLSIL.

To note about this clone: The sample carries other DNA sequences with the same CDR3. J is TRBJ2-6 and V is TRBV28; D is undetermined. V was shortened by 6 bases and J by 1 base, with 7 bases between the two germline ends. The CDR3 extends over 14 amino acids. CDR1 is MDHEN and CDR2 is SYDVKM in the germline V gene. CDR3 protein: CASSRGSGANVLTF. The CDR3 DNA is TGTGCCAGCAGCCGTGGATCTGGGGCCAACGTCCTGACTTTC.

The chain employs TRBV28 and TRBJ2-3; D ambiguous. CDR3 size: 18 residues. Germline V CDR1 and CDR2: MDHEN, SYDVKM. V lost 4 bases and J lost 4, with 24 bases in between. CDR3 loop: CASSSTGSGVVPSDTQYF. CDR3 coding DNA: TGTGCCAGCAGTTCCACGGGTTCGGGCGTCGTACCCTCAGATACGCAGTATTTT.

The rearrangement joins TRBV5-1 to TRBJ2-5, with D tentatively TRBD1 or TRBD2 (6 bases each). Germline V gene lookup returns CDR1 SGHRS and CDR2 YFSETQ. V was shortened by 3 bases and J by 5 bases, with 14 bases between the two germline ends. CDR3 length: 14 residues. The CDR3 protein is CASSSQGGGETQYF. The CDR3 nucleotides read TGCGCCAGCAGCTCACAGGGAGGTGGGGAGACCCAGTACTTC.

The J gene is TRBJ2-7, the V gene TRBV6-5; D may be TRBD1 or TRBD2 (5 bases each). CDR1 is MNHEY and CDR2 is SVGAGI in the germline V gene. The CDR3 consists of 15 residues. V was cut by 0 bases and J by 3 bases, with 12 bases left in between. The CDR3 sequence: CASSYSGDRGYEQYF. The CDR3 coding sequence is TGTGCCAGCAGTTACTCGGGGGACCGGGGCTACGAGCAGTACTTC.

The rearrangement uses TRBV29-1 and TRBJ2-1; TRBD1 matches 8 bases. V shed 0 bases, J shed 7 bases, and the junction held 8 bases outside the gene matches. Looked up from germline, CDR1 is SQVTM and CDR2 is ANQGSEA. The CDR3 is made up of 15 amino acids. The CDR3 nucleotides are TGCAGCGTTGAAGATTTCTACAGGGGGTGGAATGAGCAGTTCTTC. Residues: CSVEDFYRGWNEQFF.

The rearrangement uses TRBV29-1 and TRBJ1-5, with 7 bases fitting TRBD1. The CDR3 loop spans 13 amino acids. Losses at the gene ends were 6 bases for V and 5 bases for J; bases not matched to a gene: 7. Germline V CDR1 and CDR2: SQVTM, ANQGSEA. The DNA of the CDR3 is TGCAGCGTCGGGACAGCGAGGGATCAGCCCCAGCATTTT. This codes for CSVGTARDQPQHF.

The rearrangement joins TRBV5-4 to TRBJ2-2; 7 bases fit TRBD1. With V trimmed by 1 base and J by 6 bases, 6 bases remained unmatched. Germline CDR1 is SGHNT and CDR2 is YYREEE (reference sequence). This CDR3 is 15 amino acids long. The DNA for the CDR3 is TGTGCCAGCAGCTTGAGACAGGGAGACCCCGGGGAGCTGTTTTTT. Its translation is CASSLRQGDPGELFF. Filled out from reference TRBV5-4 and TRBJ2-2, the complete variable domain reads ETGVTQSPTHLIKTRGQQVTLRCSSQSGHNTVSWYQQALGQGPQFIFQYYREEENGRGNFPPRFSGLQFPNYSSELNVNALELDDSALYLCASSLRQGDPGELFFGEGSRLTVL.

CDR3 sequence: CASSLEGQGYQETQYF. The CDR3 DNA reads TGTGCCAGCAGCTTAGAGGGACAGGGGTACCAAGAGACCCAGTACTTC. The rearrangement uses TRBV7-2 and TRBJ2-5; 10 nucleotides agree with TRBD1. In germline, CDR1 is SGHTA, CDR2 FQGNSA. CDR3 size: 16 residues. The V and J ends lost 1 base and 0 bases, in that order; junction bases with no gene match: 2.

This clone was detected only once. V and J are TRBV10-1 and TRBJ2-1; 10 nucleotides agree with TRBD1. CDR3 length: 15 residues. From germline, CDR1 is WNHNN and CDR2 SYGVQD (reference sequence). The V gene end was trimmed by 0 bases and the J gene end by 5 bases; junction bases not matched to a gene: 1. The CDR3 reads CASSESGTGDNEQFF. The CDR3 region has the DNA TGCGCCAGCAGTGAGTCAGGGACAGGGGACAATGAGCAGTTCTTC.

The rearrangement uses TRBV19 and TRBJ2-5; D call uncertain. Germline V gene lookup returns CDR1 LNHDA and CDR2 SQIVND (reference sequence). CDR3 length: 13 amino acids. V shed 4 bases and J shed 3 bases, with 9 bases lying between them. CDR3 bases: TGTGCCAGTAGTAGGGGATGGAAAGAGACCCAGTACTTC. Translating gives CASSRGWKETQYF.

The chain recombines TRBV6-5 with TRBJ2-7, with TRBD2 matching 9 bases. V was pared by 0 bases and J by 6 bases, with 9 bases of the junction left unmatched. Germline CDR1 MNHEY, CDR2 SVGAGI. The CDR3 totals 16 residues. The CDR3 DNA is TGTGCCAGCAGTTACTCTTCCGCGGGAGGGCCGCCCGAGCAGTACTTC. Its translation is CASSYSSAGGPPEQYF.

V usage is TRBV6-1 and J usage is TRBJ1-5; D gene ambiguous. V was pared by 0 bases and J by 3 bases, with 9 bases between. The V gene's germline CDR1 is MNHNS and CDR2 SASEGT. There are 15 residues in the CDR3. The DNA for the CDR3 is TGTGCCAGCAGTGAAGCGTCACAGTACAATCAGCCCCAGCATTTT. The encoded protein is CASSEASQYNQPQHF.

This clone was seen once. V and J are TRBV19 and TRBJ2-2, with 7 bases fitting TRBD2. Germline V CDR1 and CDR2: LNHDA, SQIVND (reference sequence). CDR3 size: 16 residues. Germline trimming cut 5 bases from V and 3 bases from J; bases unmatched to any gene: 9. CDR3: CASSRRGLADTGELFF. CDR3 DNA sequence: TGTGCCAGTAGTCGCAGAGGTCTAGCGGACACCGGGGAGCTGTTTTTT. Combining the CDR3 with reference TRBV19 and TRBJ2-2 gives the whole variable domain DGGITQSPKYLFRKEGQNVTLSCEQNLNHDAMYWYRQDPGQGLRLIYYSQIVNDFQKGDIAEGYSVSREKKESFPLTVTSAQKNPTAFYLCASSRRGLADTGELFFGEGSRLTVL.

This clone turned up a few times. The identical CDR3 is also encoded by other nucleotide sequences in the sample. The genes are TRBV5-1 and TRBJ2-7; D not certain. The CDR3 runs 12 residues. Between the trimmed V and J ends, which lost 3 bases and 0 bases, there was a span of 4 bases. The germline gives CDR1 SGHRS, CDR2 YFSETQ. CDR3 coding DNA: TGCGCCAGCAGCTCCCCCTCCTACGAGCAGTACTTC. This codes for CASSSPSYEQYF.

V is TRBV30 and J is TRBJ1-2, with a possible D match to TRBD1 (5 bases). The CDR3 contains 13 residues. Trimming cost V 0 bases and J 4 bases, with 9 bases left between them. Germline assignment: CDR1 GTSNPN and CDR2 SVGIG (reference sequence). The CDR3 DNA sequence: TGTGCCTGGAGTGTACGGGGCACCTATGGCTACACCTTC. Translating gives CAWSVRGTYGYTF.

V gene TRBV7-2 combines with J gene TRBJ2-6; D gene unclear. Trimming pared 5 bases from V and 4 bases from J, leaving 18 bases between. The germline CDR1 and CDR2 sequences are SGHTA and FQGNSA. The CDR3 sequence is 17 residues long. Here the CDR3 reads CASSPRRPLSGANVLTF. The CDR3 DNA is TGTGCCAGCAGCCCGCGACGTCCGTTATCAGGGGCCAACGTCCTGACTTTC.

The rearrangement links TRBV28 to TRBJ2-7, with 10 bases lining up with TRBD1. Germline V gene data show CDR1 as MDHEN and CDR2 as SYDVKM. The CDR3 is 18 amino acids. Trimming cost V 5 bases and J 4 bases; bases outside gene matches: 17. The CDR3 sequence is CASSPDRGRVAQSYEQYF. The CDR3 bases are TGTGCCAGCAGTCCTGACAGGGGGCGCGTCGCCCAAAGTTACGAGCAGTACTTC.

This clone appeared a single time. The chain joins TRBV29-1 to TRBJ2-5; 7 nucleotides agree with TRBD1. The CDR3 covers 15 residues. Germline CDR1 and CDR2: SQVTM and ANQGSEA. V lost 1 base to trimming and J lost 1 base; unmatched junction nucleotides: 6. The CDR3 region is CSVEGHRQGQETQYF. As DNA, the CDR3 is TGCAGCGTTGAAGGTCACAGACAGGGCCAAGAGACCCAGTACTTC.

The rearrangement links TRBV18 to TRBJ2-5, with 9 bases that match TRBD1. Germline V gives CDR1 KGHSH, CDR2 LQKENI. V shed 3 bases, J shed 5 bases, and the junction held 7 bases outside the gene matches. This CDR3 has 15 residues. DNA for the CDR3: TGTGCCAGCTCACCGAATACAGGGGGCGGCGAGACCCAGTACTTC. This sequence encodes CASSPNTGGGETQYF.